This record looks at one T cell receptor beta chain sequence and its context. No antigen is known for it. Base-call qualities are not available, and no considerably larger clone is one nucleotide away. The source of the sample is a study of blood T cell repertoires in COVID-19 (dated by TCRdb to the early 2020s). For the study in its entirety: Samples from collaborators originated in the United States, Italy and Spain and spanned both the acute and convalescent phases of COVID-19. Subjects who had been exposed to COVID-19, were actively infected with it, or had recovered from it provided the deeply sampled blood TCRbeta repertoires that made up the dataset. The material from the prospective study consisted of cDNA or gDNA derived from T cells, B-cell-depleted T cells, or PBMCs. Nearly every sample came with metadata listing a de-identified subject ID, COVID-19 status, age in years and sex. A freely available public database, intended as a resource for researchers studying the immune response to SARS-CoV-2, is where the repertoires were released. Samples were obtained from the ongoing ImmuneRACE study (first 160 participants) and from about 1,300 subjects provided by 6 global collaborators. Where HLA class I and class II types were available, the types were taken from metadata supplied by the sample provider, not from assay-based typing. Broad study findings and their caveats: Clinical and demographic metadata were provided uncurated, with the amount varying by source and participant.

TCRbeta CDR3 regions were amplified from genomic DNA using the immunoSEQ Assay, a bias-controlled multiplex PCR. The authors' analysis ran thus. The number of nucleated cells in each sample was estimated from the amplification of reference gene primers within the assay. Sequence reads were collapsed and filtered to measure the absolute abundance of every unique TCRbeta CDR3 rearrangement. For each sample, productive Simpson clonality was calculated by taking the square root of Simpson's diversity index across productive rearrangements. TCRdb mirrors the immuneACCESS table, restricted to in-frame sequences. Some clones are absent from its copies; in checked studies, under half trace to an unresolved V gene, and the reason for the others is unknown. From that table come the V and J calls and clone size; the DNA was used to work out D and trimming. Within this sample are under 200,000 clones, with 86% of them counted one time only. Roughly 0.99% of the sample lies in the top ten.

Whole blood was collected in K2EDTA tubes by collaborating institutions according to the institutions' own protocols. Collaborator samples were shipped for TCRbeta analysis as frozen whole blood, isolated PBMCs, or DNA extracted from either sample type. Spanning cysteine to phenylalanine, the CDR3 consists of 14 amino acids. This entry keeps only the CDR3 DNA: 42 bases, framed from base 1. The junction carries 10 bases between V and J, which are trimmed by 6 bases and 1 base respectively. From a lookup of the germline V gene (reference sequence), CDR1 and CDR2 are LNHDA and SQIVND. The specimen sequenced was peripheral blood. This sequence uses TRBV19 and TRBJ1-5, with the identity of the D gene unclear. The sequence derives from a man aged 18 to 29 with acute or convalescent COVID-19. The nucleotide sequence reads as follows: TGTGCCAGTAGAGAAACACCGAGCAATCAGCCCCAGCATTTT. Translated, it gives CASRETPSNQPQHF. The full variable domain, with segments outside the CDR3 supplied by the reference TRBV19 and TRBJ1-5 proteins, appears as DGGITQSPKYLFRKEGQNVTLSCEQNLNHDAMYWYRQDPGQGLRLIYYSQIVNDFQKGDIAEGYSVSREKKESFPLTVTSAQKNPTAFYLCASRETPSNQPQHFGDGTRLSIL.